The 15 T cell receptor beta chains reported below all come from one sample, sequenced in a study of T-cell reconstitution after alpha-beta-depleted transplantation in children. Unique molecular identifiers featured in how the TCRbeta library was prepared. MiXCR, run by TCRdb on the PCR reads, gives a single entry per CDR3 protein. The data show hundreds of thousands of distinct CDR3 sequences, roughly 16% seen once. This specimen was PBMCs, mostly from graft donor cells, taken 360 days after TCRalphabeta/CD19-depleted stem cell transplant. Receptor source: a male patient aged 10-17 years who had a stem cell transplant for acute lymphoblastic leukemia, so the T cells may come from the graft donor.

The chain combines TRBV19 with TRBJ2-1, with 13 bases fitting TRBD2. CDR3 length equals 14 residues. V was clipped by 10 bases and J by 7 bases; unmatched bases: 7. The germline V gene encodes CDR1 LNHDA and CDR2 SQIVND (reference sequence). This CDR3 is CATQGLAGPNEQFF. CDR3 DNA sequence: TGTGCCACCCAGGGACTAGCGGGACCAAATGAGCAGTTCTTC. The full variable domain, with the rest looked up from reference TRBV19 and TRBJ2-1, is DGGITQSPKYLFRKEGQNVTLSCEQNLNHDAMYWYRQDPGQGLRLIYYSQIVNDFQKGDIAEGYSVSREKKESFPLTVTSAQKNPTAFYLCATQGLAGPNEQFFGPGTRLTVL.

The chain has TRBV7-3 and TRBJ1-1; D may be TRBD1 (5 bases). There are 17 residues in the CDR3. The V end was cut by 1 base, the J end by 6 bases, with 21 bases between. Germline CDR1 is SGHTA and CDR2 is FQGTGA. The CDR3 nucleotides are TGTGCCAGCAGCTTAAGGTGGGCAGGGCCCGGTAGGTCTGAAGCTTTCTTT. Encoded protein: CASSLRWAGPGRSEAFF.

The chain employs TRBV5-5 and TRBJ2-6, with 10 bases that match TRBD1. The CDR3 totals 18 residues. Germline CDR1 is SGHKS and CDR2 is YYEKEE (reference sequence). Trimming took 0 bases from V and 0 from J; bases not matched to a gene: 3. The CDR3 is CASSLGQGANSGANVLTF. The CDR3 bases are TGTGCCAGCAGCTTGGGACAGGGGGCCAACTCTGGGGCCAACGTCCTGACTTTC.

The chain couples TRBV4-1 to TRBJ2-1; 10 bases are a match to TRBD2. The V and J ends lost 1 base and 3 bases, in that order; junction bases with no gene match: 12. This CDR3 contains 19 residues. Germline V lookup: CDR1 MGHRA, CDR2 YSYEKL. DNA for the CDR3: TGCGCCAGCAGCCAAGGGATCCCTAGCGGGAGATGGCTCTACAATGAGCAGTTCTTC. This gives the protein CASSQGIPSGRWLYNEQFF.

The CDR3 here is CASSLTSGLAKNIQYF. DNA of the CDR3: TGTGCCAGCAGCTTAACTAGCGGTCTAGCCAAAAACATTCAGTACTTC. The chain links TRBV7-3 to TRBJ2-4, with a possible D match to TRBD2 (6 bases). CDR3 length equals 16 residues. V shed 0 bases and J shed 0 bases, with 9 bases lying between them. CDR1 and CDR2 (germline): SGHTA, FQGTGA. Supplemented by reference TRBV7-3 and TRBJ2-4, the full variable domain reads GAGVSQTPSNKVTEKGKYVELRCDPISGHTALYWYRQSLGQGPEFLIYFQGTGAADDSGLPNDRFFAVRPEGSVSTLKIQRTERGDSAVYLCASSLTSGLAKNIQYFGAGTRLSVL.

The chain recombines TRBV24-1 with TRBJ1-2; weak D call: TRBD1 (5 bases). Germline-derived CDR1 and CDR2 are KGHDR and SFDVKD. The V end was cut by 6 bases, the J end by 3 bases, with 16 bases between. This CDR3 region has 15 residues. For the CDR3, the DNA is TGTGCCACCAGTCATCCCGGCGGGGGAGACTATGGCTACACCTTC. This codes for CATSHPGGGDYGYTF.

J is TRBJ2-5 and V is TRBV29-1; a weak D match, TRBD2 (6 bases). The CDR3 covers 12 residues. The germline gives CDR1 SQVTM, CDR2 ANQGSEA. CDR3 loop: CSGRGSGETQYF. The CDR3 coding sequence is TGCAGTGGACGGGGGAGTGGAGAGACCCAGTACTTC.

This clonotype was detected once. V is TRBV7-3 and J is TRBJ2-1, with D perhaps given as TRBD1 or TRBD2 (6 bases each). This CDR3 region has 14 residues. Per the germline V gene, CDR1 is SGHTA and CDR2 is FQGTGA. Trimming removed 4 bases at V and 12 bases at J, with 19 bases between. CDR3 loop: CASSWGASTQGQFF. CDR3 nucleotides: TGTGCCAGCAGCTGGGGGGCTAGCACCCAGGGGCAGTTCTTC.

This clonotype was seen many times. V gene TRBV20-1 combines with J gene TRBJ1-2; D is perhaps TRBD1 (6 bases). Germline assignment: CDR1 DFQATT and CDR2 SNEGSKA (reference sequence). V lost 3 bases and J 2 bases, leaving 10 bases between the germline ends. The CDR3 totals 13 residues. The CDR3 DNA sequence: TGCAGTGCTAGGGACAGCCTAAACTATGGCTACACCTTC. Residues: CSARDSLNYGYTF.

This clonotype showed up just a few times. V is TRBV6-2 or TRBV6-3 and J is TRBJ2-1, with D unresolved. V lost 4 bases, J lost 6 bases, and 16 bases lay in between. Germline V gene lookup returns CDR1 MNHEY and CDR2 SVGEGT. The CDR3 consists of 15 residues. CDR3 region: CASSSPKLITNEQFF. CDR3 bases: TGTGCCAGCAGTTCCCCCAAACTGATCACCAATGAGCAGTTCTTC.

The V and J genes are TRBV27 and TRBJ1-2; D possibly corresponds to TRBD1 (5 bases). The V end lost 1 base, the J end lost 0 bases, and 18 bases lay between the germline ends. Germline-derived CDR1 and CDR2 are MNHEY and SMNVEV (reference sequence). This CDR3 has 18 residues. CDR3 bases: TGTGCCAGCAGTTTATATTTCCTTCGGACACTTTCTAACTATGGCTACACCTTC. Translating gives CASSLYFLRTLSNYGYTF.

This chain joins TRBV3-1 and TRBJ2-6, with D perhaps matching TRBD2 (6 bases). This CDR3 spans 17 amino acids. The germline CDR1 and CDR2 sequences are LGHDT and YNNKEL (reference sequence). With 1 base removed from V and 2 bases from J, the gap between germline ends came to 12 bases. This CDR3 is CASSQVKGRTGANVLTF. The CDR3 DNA follows: TGTGCCAGCAGCCAAGTTAAGGGGAGGACTGGGGCCAACGTCCTGACTTTC.

This clonotype appeared a few times. The chain links TRBV5-6 to TRBJ1-1; D might be TRBD1 (5 bases). Germline CDR1 and CDR2: SGHDT and YYEEEE. The germline V and J ends were trimmed by 4 bases and 0 bases, with 19 bases remaining between them. This CDR3 comprises 17 residues. This chain's CDR3 is CASSPGGRNKMNTEAFF. The CDR3 DNA reads as TGTGCCAGCAGCCCTGGGGGTCGAAACAAGATGAACACTGAAGCTTTCTTT.

This sequence joins TRBV7-9 and TRBJ2-5; D perhaps matches TRBD1 (6 bases). CDR1 is SEHNR, CDR2 FQNEAQ, per germline (reference sequence). The ends were cut back, 4 bases at V and 0 bases at J, with 9 bases in the middle. The CDR3 extends over 14 amino acids. CDR3 coding DNA: TGTGCCAGCAGCTCCAGGGGCTACCAAGAGACCCAGTACTTC. This translates into CASSSRGYQETQYF.

A few counts support this clonotype. The chain combines TRBV29-1 with TRBJ2-1; 7 bases align to TRBD2. Trimming took 7 bases from V and 1 from J; bases not matched to a gene: 4. The CDR3 covers 13 residues. CDR1 SQVTM and CDR2 ANQGSEA come from the germline V gene. The CDR3 DNA reads TGCAGCGCTCTAGCGGTATCCTACAATGAGCAGTTCTTC. Encoded protein: CSALAVSYNEQFF.